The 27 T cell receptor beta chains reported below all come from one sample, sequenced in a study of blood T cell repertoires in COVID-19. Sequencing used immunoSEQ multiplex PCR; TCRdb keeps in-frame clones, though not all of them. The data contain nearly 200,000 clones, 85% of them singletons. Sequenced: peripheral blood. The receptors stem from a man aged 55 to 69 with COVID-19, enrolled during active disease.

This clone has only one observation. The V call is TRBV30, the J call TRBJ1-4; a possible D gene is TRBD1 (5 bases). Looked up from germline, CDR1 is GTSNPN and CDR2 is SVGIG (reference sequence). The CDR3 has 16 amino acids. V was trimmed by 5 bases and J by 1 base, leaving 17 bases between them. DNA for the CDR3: TGTGCCTGGCGTACCCGACAGTGGCAAACTAATGAAAAACTGTTTTTT. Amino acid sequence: CAWRTRQWQTNEKLFF.

The chain's CDR3 is CASSEFRRGSTGELFF. The CDR3, as DNA: TGTGCCAGCAGTGAATTTCGTAGGGGTAGCACCGGGGAGCTGTTTTTT. The chain combines TRBV25-1 with TRBJ2-2; D may be TRBD1 (5 bases). Germline-derived CDR1 and CDR2 are MGHDK and SYGVNS. Trimming took off 1 base at V and 4 bases at J, with 13 bases between the two ends. The CDR3 consists of 16 residues.

CDR3 protein: CASSYSPALGAFF. Written as DNA, the CDR3 is TGTGCCAGCAGTTACTCGCCAGCGTTGGGAGCTTTCTTT. V usage is TRBV6-6 and J usage is TRBJ1-1; D gene unclear. V was cut by 0 bases and J by 10 bases, with 12 bases left in between. The CDR3 spans 13 residues. Per the germline V gene, CDR1 is MNHNY and CDR2 is SVGAGI (reference sequence).

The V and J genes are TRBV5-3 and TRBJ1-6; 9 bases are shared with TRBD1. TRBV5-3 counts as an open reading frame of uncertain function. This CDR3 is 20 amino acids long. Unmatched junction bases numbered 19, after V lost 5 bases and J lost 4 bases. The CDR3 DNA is TGTGCCAGAAGTTCCACGCCCCGGGACAGGGCAATAAGGTATAATTCACCCCTCCACTTT. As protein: CARSSTPRDRAIRYNSPLHF.

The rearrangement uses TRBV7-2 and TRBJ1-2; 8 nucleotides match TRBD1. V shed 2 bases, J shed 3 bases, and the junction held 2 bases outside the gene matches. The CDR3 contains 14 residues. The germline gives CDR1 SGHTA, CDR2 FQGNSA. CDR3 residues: CASSLQDRDYGYTF. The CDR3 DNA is TGTGCCAGCAGCTTACAGGACAGGGACTATGGCTACACCTTC.

The CDR3 sequence is CASSRGDWQETQYF. In DNA form, the CDR3 reads TGCGCCAGCAGTCGCGGGGACTGGCAAGAGACCCAGTACTTC. J is TRBJ2-5 and V is TRBV5-1; D may be TRBD2 (6 bases). Trimming removed 5 bases from V and 2 bases from J, with 13 bases in between. Germline-derived CDR1 and CDR2 are SGHRS and YFSETQ. The CDR3 is made up of 14 amino acids.

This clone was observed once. DNA for the CDR3: TGTGCCAGCAGTTCCGACAGGACCTATGGCTACACCTTC. Translation gives CASSSDRTYGYTF. This sequence joins TRBV12-3 or TRBV12-4 and TRBJ1-2; perhaps TRBD1 as D (6 bases). Trimming cost V 4 bases and J 4 bases, with 10 bases left between them. The CDR3 covers 13 residues.

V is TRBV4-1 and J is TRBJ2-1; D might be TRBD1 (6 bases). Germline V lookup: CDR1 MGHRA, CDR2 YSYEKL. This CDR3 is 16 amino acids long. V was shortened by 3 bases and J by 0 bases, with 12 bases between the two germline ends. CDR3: CASSQIQGSSYNEQFF. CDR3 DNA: TGCGCCAGCAGCCAGATACAGGGTAGCTCCTACAATGAGCAGTTCTTC.

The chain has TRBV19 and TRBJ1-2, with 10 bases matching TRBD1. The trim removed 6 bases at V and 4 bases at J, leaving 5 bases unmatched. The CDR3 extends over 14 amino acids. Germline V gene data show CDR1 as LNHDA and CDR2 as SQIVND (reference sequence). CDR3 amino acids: CASSRDRGAYGYTF. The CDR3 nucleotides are TGTGCCAGTAGCCGGGACAGGGGTGCCTATGGCTACACCTTC.

The CDR3 nucleotides read TGCGCCAGCAGCTTGGAGTACAGTCCCAAGTATGGCTACACCTTC. This codes for CASSLEYSPKYGYTF. The chain couples TRBV5-1 to TRBJ1-2; D is undetermined. The CDR3 contains 15 residues. V was clipped by 0 bases and J by 5 bases, with 14 bases between them. Germline V CDR1 and CDR2: SGHRS, YFSETQ.

In DNA form, the CDR3 reads TGTGCCACCGCCCGGGACAGGGGGCGCGTAACTGAAGCTTTCTTT. It is translated as CATARDRGRVTEAFF. V usage is TRBV6-5 and J usage is TRBJ1-1, with 12 nucleotides matching TRBD1. The CDR3 spans 15 residues. V lost 10 bases, J lost 5 bases, and 11 bases stayed unmatched. CDR1 is MNHEY and CDR2 is SVGAGI in the germline V gene.

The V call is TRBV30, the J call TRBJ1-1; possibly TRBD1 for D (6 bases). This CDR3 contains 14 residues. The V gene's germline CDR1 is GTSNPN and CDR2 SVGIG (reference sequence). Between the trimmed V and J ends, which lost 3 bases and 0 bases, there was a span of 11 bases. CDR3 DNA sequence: TGTGCCTGGAGCCGACAGGTCTTGAACACTGAAGCTTTCTTT. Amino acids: CAWSRQVLNTEAFF.

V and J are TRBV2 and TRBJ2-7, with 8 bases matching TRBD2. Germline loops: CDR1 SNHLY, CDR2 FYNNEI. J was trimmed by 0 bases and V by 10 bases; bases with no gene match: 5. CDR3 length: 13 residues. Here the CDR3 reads CAINSGASYEQYF. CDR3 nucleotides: TGTGCCATCAATAGCGGGGCCTCCTACGAGCAGTACTTC.

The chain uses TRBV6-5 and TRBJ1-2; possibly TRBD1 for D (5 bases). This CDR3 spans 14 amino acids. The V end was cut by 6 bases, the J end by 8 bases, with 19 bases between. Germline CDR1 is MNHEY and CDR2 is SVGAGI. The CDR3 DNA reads TGTGCCAGCAGAACTACAGGAGAATGGAAGGGCTACACCTTC. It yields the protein CASRTTGEWKGYTF.

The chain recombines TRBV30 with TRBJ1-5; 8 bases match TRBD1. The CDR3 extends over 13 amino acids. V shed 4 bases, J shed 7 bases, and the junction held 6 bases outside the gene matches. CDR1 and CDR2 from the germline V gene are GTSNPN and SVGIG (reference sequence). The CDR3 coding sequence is TGTGCCTGGAACAGACAGGGGAACCAGCCCCAGCATTTT. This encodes CAWNRQGNQPQHF. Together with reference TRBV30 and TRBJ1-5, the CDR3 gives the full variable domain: SQTIHQWPATLVQPVGSPLSLECTVEGTSNPNLYWYRQAAGRGLQLLFYSVGIGQISSEVPQNLSASRPQDRQFILSSKKLLLSDSGFYLCAWNRQGNQPQHFGDGTRLSIL.

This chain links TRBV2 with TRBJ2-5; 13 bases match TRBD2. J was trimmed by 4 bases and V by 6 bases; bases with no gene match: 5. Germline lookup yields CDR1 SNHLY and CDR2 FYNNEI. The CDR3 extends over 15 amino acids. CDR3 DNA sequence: TGTGCCAGCAGAGGACTAGCGGGAGTTGCAGAGACCCAGTACTTC. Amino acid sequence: CASRGLAGVAETQYF. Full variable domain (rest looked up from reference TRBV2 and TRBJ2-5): EPEVTQTPSHQVTQMGQEVILRCVPISNHLYFYWYRQILGQKVEFLVSFYNNEISEKSEIFDDQFSVERPDGSNFTLKIRSTKLEDSAMYFCASRGLAGVAETQYFGPGTRLLVL.

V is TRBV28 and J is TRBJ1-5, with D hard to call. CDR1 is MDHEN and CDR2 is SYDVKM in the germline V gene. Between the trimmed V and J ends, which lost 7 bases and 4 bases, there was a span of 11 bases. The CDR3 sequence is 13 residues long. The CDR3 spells CASKAQLNQPQHF. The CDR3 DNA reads TGTGCCAGCAAAGCGCAGTTGAATCAGCCCCAGCATTTT.

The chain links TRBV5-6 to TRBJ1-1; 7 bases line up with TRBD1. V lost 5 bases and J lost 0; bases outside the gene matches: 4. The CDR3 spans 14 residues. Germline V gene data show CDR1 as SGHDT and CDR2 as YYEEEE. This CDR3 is CASSRDRLNTEAFF. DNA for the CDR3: TGTGCCAGCAGTCGGGACAGATTGAACACTGAAGCTTTCTTT.

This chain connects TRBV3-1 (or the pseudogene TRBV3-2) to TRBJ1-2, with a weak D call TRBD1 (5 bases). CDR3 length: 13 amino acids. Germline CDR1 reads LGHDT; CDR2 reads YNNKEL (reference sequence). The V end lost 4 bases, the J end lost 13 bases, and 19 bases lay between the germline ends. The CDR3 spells CASSRTATGVSTF. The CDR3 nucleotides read TGTGCCAGCAGCCGGACCGCCACAGGAGTAAGCACCTTC.

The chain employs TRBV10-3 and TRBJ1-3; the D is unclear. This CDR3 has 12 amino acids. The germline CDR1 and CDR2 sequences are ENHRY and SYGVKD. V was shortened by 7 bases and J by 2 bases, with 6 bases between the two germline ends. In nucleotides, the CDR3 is TGTGCCATCACGGGAACTGGAAACACCATATATTTT. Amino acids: CAITGTGNTIYF.

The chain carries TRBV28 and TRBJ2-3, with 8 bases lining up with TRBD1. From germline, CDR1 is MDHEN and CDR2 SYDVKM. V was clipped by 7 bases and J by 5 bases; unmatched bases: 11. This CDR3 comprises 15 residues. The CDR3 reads CASTTRQGMVDTQYF. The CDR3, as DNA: TGTGCCAGCACTACTCGACAGGGGATGGTAGATACGCAGTATTTT.

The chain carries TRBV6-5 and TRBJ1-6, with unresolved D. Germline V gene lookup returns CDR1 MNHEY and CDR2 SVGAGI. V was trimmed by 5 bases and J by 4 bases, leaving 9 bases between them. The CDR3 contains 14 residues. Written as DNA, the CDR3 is TGTGCCAGCAGTACCACAGATTATAATTCACCCCTCCACTTT. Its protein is CASSTTDYNSPLHF.

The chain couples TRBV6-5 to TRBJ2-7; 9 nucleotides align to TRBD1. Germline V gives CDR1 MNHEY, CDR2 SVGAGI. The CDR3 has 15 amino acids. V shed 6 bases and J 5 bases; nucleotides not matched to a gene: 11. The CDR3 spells CASRLTGTGSDEQYF. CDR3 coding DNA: TGTGCCAGCAGACTAACCGGGACAGGGAGCGACGAGCAGTACTTC.

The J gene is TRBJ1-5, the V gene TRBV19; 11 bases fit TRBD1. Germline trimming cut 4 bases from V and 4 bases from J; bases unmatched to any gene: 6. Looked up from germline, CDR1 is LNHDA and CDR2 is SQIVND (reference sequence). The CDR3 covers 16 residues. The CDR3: CASSTHGTGGNQPQHF. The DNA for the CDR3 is TGTGCCAGTAGTACCCACGGGACAGGGGGGAATCAGCCCCAGCATTTT.

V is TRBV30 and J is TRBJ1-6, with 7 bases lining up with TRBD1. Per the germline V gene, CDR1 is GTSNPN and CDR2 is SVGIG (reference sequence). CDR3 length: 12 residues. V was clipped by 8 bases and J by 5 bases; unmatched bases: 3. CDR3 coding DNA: TGTGCCGGGGGACAGAATAATTCACCCCTCCACTTT. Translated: CAGGQNNSPLHF. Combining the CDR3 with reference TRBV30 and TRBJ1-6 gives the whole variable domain SQTIHQWPATLVQPVGSPLSLECTVEGTSNPNLYWYRQAAGRGLQLLFYSVGIGQISSEVPQNLSASRPQDRQFILSSKKLLLSDSGFYLCAGGQNNSPLHFGNGTRLTVT.

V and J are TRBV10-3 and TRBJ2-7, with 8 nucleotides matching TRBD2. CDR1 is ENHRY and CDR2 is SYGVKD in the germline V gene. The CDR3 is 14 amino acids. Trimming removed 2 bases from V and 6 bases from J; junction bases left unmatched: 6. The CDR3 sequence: CAISEREGVGEQYF. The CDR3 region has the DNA TGTGCCATCAGTGAGCGGGAGGGCGTCGGCGAGCAGTACTTC.

This chain's CDR3 is CASSIQGSSYNEQFF. CDR3 nucleotides: TGTGCCAGTAGTATACAGGGTTCCTCCTACAATGAGCAGTTCTTC. This chain joins TRBV19 and TRBJ2-1; tentatively, D is TRBD1 (5 bases). CDR1 and CDR2 (germline): LNHDA, SQIVND (reference sequence). The CDR3 is 15 amino acids. V dropped 2 bases and J dropped 0 bases, with 8 bases sitting between them.